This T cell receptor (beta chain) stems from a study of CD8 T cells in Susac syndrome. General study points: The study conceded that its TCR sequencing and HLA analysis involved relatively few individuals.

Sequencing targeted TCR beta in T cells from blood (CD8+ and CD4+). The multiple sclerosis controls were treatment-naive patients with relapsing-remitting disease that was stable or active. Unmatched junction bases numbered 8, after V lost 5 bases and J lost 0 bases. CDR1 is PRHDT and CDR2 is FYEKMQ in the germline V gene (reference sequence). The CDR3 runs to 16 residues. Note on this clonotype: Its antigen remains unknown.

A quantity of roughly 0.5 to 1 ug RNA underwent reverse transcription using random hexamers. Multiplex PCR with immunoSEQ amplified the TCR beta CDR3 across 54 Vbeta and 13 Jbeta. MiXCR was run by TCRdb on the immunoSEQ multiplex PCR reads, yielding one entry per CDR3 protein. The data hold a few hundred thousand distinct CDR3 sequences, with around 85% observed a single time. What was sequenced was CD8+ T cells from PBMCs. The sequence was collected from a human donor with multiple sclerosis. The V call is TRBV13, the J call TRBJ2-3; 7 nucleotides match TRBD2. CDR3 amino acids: CASSPFGAGSTDTQYF. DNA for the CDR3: TGTGCCAGCAGCCCCTTCGGAGCGGGGAGCACAGATACGCAGTATTTT. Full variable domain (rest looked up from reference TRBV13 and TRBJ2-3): AAGVIQSPRHLIKEKRETATLKCYPIPRHDTVYWYQQGPGQDPQFLISFYEKMQSDKGSIPDRFSAQQFSDYHSELNMSSLELGDSALYFCASSPFGAGSTDTQYFGPGTRLTVL.